A selection of T cell receptor beta chains follows, all from one sample in a study of CD8 T cells in ankylosing spondylitis. Using its own MiXCR run on the 5' RACE reads, TCRdb lists one record per CDR3 protein. Of more than 500,000 distinct CDR3 sequences in the sample, less than 6% were seen once. The sample comprised blood, either unsorted or a sorted T cell fraction (not recorded which). Source of these receptors: a male donor with ankylosing spondylitis. Both conserved end residues are part of each CDR3. The order of the fields is J gene, clone size, V gene, D gene, CDR3 DNA, CDR3 protein. D genes are given only for firm matches. Clone sizes are given selectively: once, few, many, or a class where the clone is expanded.

>TRBJ2-1|-|TRBV12-3/TRBV12-4|-
TGTGCCAGCAGAAATCCCGGGACCCGAAGCAGTGAGCAGTTCTTC
CASRNPGTRSSEQFF
>TRBJ2-1|many|TRBV29-1|TRBD2
TGCAGCGTTCTGGAAACTAGCGGGGGATACAATGAGCAGTTCTTC
CSVLETSGGYNEQFF
>TRBJ1-4|many|TRBV10-3|-
TGTGCCATCAGCCTTATAGGACCCCCCCGGAATGAAAAACTGTTTTTT
CAISLIGPPRNEKLFF
>TRBJ1-2|many|TRBV20-1|-
TGCAGTGCTAGAGAAACGCACAGCCGATCCTATGGCTACACCTTC
CSARETHSRSYGYTF
>TRBJ1-4|-|TRBV30|-
TGTGCCTGGAGTCCTGGGGGTTCTAATGAAAAACTGTTTTTT
CAWSPGGSNEKLFF
>TRBJ1-1|many|TRBV7-2|TRBD1
TGTGCCAGCAGCTCCCAGACAGGGGGCGTCACTGAAGCTTTCTTT
CASSSQTGGVTEAFF
>TRBJ2-5|many|TRBV5-1|TRBD1
TGCGCCAGCAGCATACGGACAGGGGGGGAGACCCAGTACTTC
CASSIRTGGETQYF
>TRBJ1-1|many|TRBV12-3/TRBV12-4|-
TGTGCCAGCAGTCGGGGCAGCAACACTGAAGCTTTCTTT
CASSRGSNTEAFF
>TRBJ2-1|-|TRBV10-3|-
TGTGCCATCAGTGGGCGACAGCGGGCAGGTGAGCAGTTCTTC
CAISGRQRAGEQFF
>TRBJ2-2|many|TRBV6-2/TRBV6-3|TRBD1
TGTGCCAGCAGTAACAGGGGGACATCCACCGGGGAGCTGTTTTTT
CASSNRGTSTGELFF
>TRBJ1-5|many|TRBV6-5|TRBD1
TGTGCCAGCAGTTTCCAACAGGGGCTGTTTAGCAATCAGCCCCAGCATTTT
CASSFQQGLFSNQPQHF
>TRBJ2-7|many|TRBV3-1|-
TGTGCCAGCAGTGAAACTACAGGGTACGAGCAGTACTTC
CASSETTGYEQYF
>TRBJ2-7|-|TRBV5-1|-
TGCGCCAGCAGCTTCATGGACGGCCCCTACGAGCAGTACTTC
CASSFMDGPYEQYF
>TRBJ2-5|-|TRBV6-5|-
TGTGCCAGCAGTTACTCGGGCAGCAAAGAGACCCAGTACTTC
CASSYSGSKETQYF
>TRBJ2-1|many|TRBV28|-
TGTGCCAGCAGTCGTGATGCAGACTCCTACAATGAGCAGTTCTTC
CASSRDADSYNEQFF
>TRBJ1-1|many|TRBV5-1|-
TGCGCCAGCAGCTCGATAGACGGAATTGAAGCTTTCTTT
CASSSIDGIEAFF
>TRBJ2-2|-|TRBV15|-
TGTGCCACCAGCAGAGATGGGCTAGCGTTAACCGGGGAGCTGTTTTTT
CATSRDGLALTGELFF
>TRBJ2-2|many|TRBV6-1|TRBD2
TGTGCCAGCAGCCTGGGACTAGCGGTTTCCACCGGGGAGCTGTTTTTT
CASSLGLAVSTGELFF
>TRBJ2-7|few|TRBV7-9|-
TGTGCCAGCAGCTTAGGGGGCATAGTTCCCTACGAGCAGTACTTC
CASSLGGIVPYEQYF
>TRBJ2-2|many|TRBV7-9|-
TGTGCCAGCAGGGTTACGGACACCGGGGAGCTGTTTTTT
CASRVTDTGELFF
>TRBJ2-3|many|TRBV5-1|TRBD2
TGCGCCAGCAGCACGGGACTAGCGATGGATACGCAGTATTTT
CASSTGLAMDTQYF
>TRBJ2-3|many|TRBV5-1|TRBD2
TGCGCCAGCAGCTTCGATCCTAGCGGGGAGACAGATACGCAGTATTTT
CASSFDPSGETDTQYF
>TRBJ2-5|-|TRBV5-1|-
TGCGCCAGCAGCTTGGTTACAGGGAGTGTCGGGGAGACCCAGTACTTC
CASSLVTGSVGETQYF
>TRBJ2-5|many|TRBV20-1|-
TGCAGTGCTAGAGACCCAGGACAGAACGGGCAAGAGACCCAGTACTTC
CSARDPGQNGQETQYF
>TRBJ2-2|many|TRBV27|-
TGTGCCAGAGAGGGGAGTCGGACCGGGGAGCTGTTTTTT
CAREGSRTGELFF
>TRBJ2-1|many|TRBV12-3/TRBV12-4|-
TGTGCCAGCAGTCCGCCGGACTATGAGCAGTTCTTC
CASSPPDYEQFF
>TRBJ2-7|-|TRBV6-5|-
TGTGCCAGCAGTTACTCGACACTGCCCTTGATCTACGAGCAGTACTTC
CASSYSTLPLIYEQYF
>TRBJ1-1|many|TRBV29-1|-
TGCAGCGTTGGGGGGGGAGGGGGGAACACTGAAGCTTTCTTT
CSVGGGGGNTEAFF
>TRBJ2-7|many|TRBV4-1|-
TGCGCCAGCAGCCAATCCCGGGCGACGAGGGAGCAGTACTTC
CASSQSRATREQYF